This T cell receptor (beta chain) was identified in a study of blood T cell repertoires in COVID-19. Looking at the study overall: The cDNA or gDNA used as material had been derived from T cells, B-cell-depleted T cells, or PBMCs.

CDR3 size: 14 residues. The germline CDR1 and CDR2 sequences are SGHNT and YYREEE (reference sequence). Trimming pared 4 bases from V and 5 bases from J, leaving 10 bases between. This table comes from immunoSEQ multiplex PCR, and its TCRdb copy is limited to in-frame clones, with some not included. The table has about 120,000 clones, about 85% seen once. The clonotype originates from a man older than 75 with active or convalescent COVID-19. The sample was peripheral blood. This chain joins TRBV5-4 and TRBJ1-6; D call uncertain. CDR3 sequence: CASSESTDNSPLHF. DNA of the CDR3: TGTGCCAGCAGCGAGTCTACGGATAATTCACCCCTCCACTTT.